A single TCR beta chain is shown here with its context. The antigen is unknown. The sample is drawn from a study of cytomegalovirus exposure and HLA in healthy donors. PCR primers comprised 60 Vbeta and 13 Jbeta primers. Produced via immunoSEQ multiplex PCR; TCRdb's table is partial and in-frame only. The data contain tens of thousands of clones, roughly four fifths of them seen just once; the ten biggest clones take up about 1.9%. This CDR3 has 15 residues. With 5 bases clipped from V and 4 bases from J, the junction kept 3 bases outside the gene matches. The germline V gene encodes CDR1 SEHNR and CDR2 FQNEAQ (reference sequence). Study observations and caveats: The authors later linked a missense DCLRE1C variant to TCR beta V- and J-gene trimming.

This TCR derives from a man aged 18 to 29 in good health and CMV-seronegative. The sequencing sample was made of PBMCs. V and J are TRBV7-9 and TRBJ2-3, with 13 bases matching TRBD2. CDR3 sequence reads: CASSTSGRGADTQYF. The CDR3 coding sequence is TGTGCCAGCAGCACTAGCGGGAGGGGTGCAGATACGCAGTATTTT.